This entry lists 17 T cell receptor beta chains sequenced from one sample in a study of shared clonotypes between healthy human individuals. The data were produced by immunoSEQ multiplex PCR, yet TCRdb's version contains in-frame clones alone and is incomplete. The sample contains millions of clones, around 95% of which appear only once. The sample comprised naive CD4+ T cells sorted from blood. Subset denoted: CD45RA+ positively selected. The receptors here all came from a man aged 18 to 29 in good health.

The chain joins TRBV19 to TRBJ1-3; D is unresolved. Trimming left V 10 bases short and J 0 bases short, with 19 bases between. Germline-derived CDR1 and CDR2 are LNHDA and SQIVND (reference sequence). The CDR3 sequence is 16 residues long. The CDR3 sequence is CAKRTFKNSSGNTIYF. For the CDR3, the DNA is TGTGCCAAACGGACCTTTAAGAATAGCTCTGGAAACACCATATATTTT.

The chain is built from TRBV7-2 and TRBJ2-3; D is uncertain. The CDR3 totals 17 residues. V gave up 0 bases and J gave up 3 bases, with 16 bases separating them. Germline values: CDR1 SGHTA, CDR2 FQGNSA. The CDR3 loop is CASSLARVQGSTDTQYF. The DNA of the CDR3 is TGTGCCAGCAGCTTAGCTAGAGTTCAAGGATCTACAGATACGCAGTATTTT.

The rearrangement uses TRBV29-1 and TRBJ2-5, with TRBD2 identical over 11 bases. This CDR3 region has 14 residues. V lost 2 bases to trimming and J lost 5 bases; unmatched junction nucleotides: 4. The germline V gene has CDR1 SQVTM and CDR2 ANQGSEA. CDR3 residues: CSVETSGRGETQYF. The CDR3 nucleotides are TGCAGCGTTGAAACTAGCGGGAGAGGGGAGACCCAGTACTTC.

This clone was found once. The V and J genes are TRBV7-2 and TRBJ2-1; possibly TRBD2 for D (5 bases). The ends were cut back, 7 bases at V and 4 bases at J, with 14 bases in the middle. Germline CDR1 is SGHTA and CDR2 is FQGNSA. The CDR3 runs 14 residues. The CDR3 sequence: CASNGNRRYNEQFF. The CDR3 region has the DNA TGTGCCAGCAACGGGAATCGGCGGTACAATGAGCAGTTCTTC.

The chain couples TRBV27 to TRBJ1-2; 7 bases fit TRBD1. V gave up 6 bases and J gave up 2 bases; unmatched junction bases: 9. The CDR3 extends over 15 amino acids. The V gene's germline CDR1 is MNHEY and CDR2 SMNVEV (reference sequence). The CDR3 here is CASSPEGARNYGYTF. CDR3 bases: TGTGCCAGCAGCCCCGAGGGGGCCCGGAACTATGGCTACACCTTC.

Notes on this clone: Other nucleotide sequences in the sample specify the same CDR3. The V and J genes are TRBV5-1 and TRBJ2-3, with TRBD1 matching 8 bases. V gave up 5 bases and J gave up 0 bases; unmatched junction bases: 5. This CDR3 has 15 residues. Germline CDR1 SGHRS, CDR2 YFSETQ. As DNA, the CDR3 is TGCGCCAGCAGTTCCGGACAGGGAAGCACAGATACGCAGTATTTT. This encodes CASSSGQGSTDTQYF.

The sample holds one count of this clone. The gene calls are TRBV6-1 and TRBJ2-7; the D gene could be TRBD1 or TRBD2 (5 bases each). Trimming removed 6 bases from V and 2 bases from J, with 11 bases in between. Germline CDR1 is MNHNS and CDR2 is SASEGT. This CDR3 contains 13 residues. The CDR3 nucleotides are TGTGCCAGCAGGGGTGAGGGGACCTACGAGCAGTACTTC. This sequence encodes CASRGEGTYEQYF.

The chain uses TRBV4-3 and TRBJ2-1; D gene ambiguous. Germline V gives CDR1 LGHNA, CDR2 YSLEER. V lost 0 bases and J 7 bases, leaving 19 bases between the germline ends. The CDR3 covers 17 residues. The CDR3 here is CASSQDLVQTPINEQFF. The CDR3 DNA follows: TGCGCCAGCAGCCAAGATTTGGTCCAAACTCCAATAAATGAGCAGTTCTTC.

The chain is built from TRBV7-6 and TRBJ1-3; D gene ambiguous. The CDR3 totals 14 residues. Germline CDR1 reads SGHVS; CDR2 reads FNYEAQ. Trimming shortened V by 1 base and J by 2 bases, and 6 bases separated the two germline ends. The chain's CDR3 is CASSLDGPGNTIYF. As DNA, the CDR3 is TGTGCCAGCAGCTTAGACGGGCCTGGAAACACCATATATTTT.

The chain is built from TRBV5-1 and TRBJ2-3; 11 bases are a match to TRBD2. The CDR3 consists of 17 residues. J was trimmed by 3 bases and V by 3 bases; bases with no gene match: 9. The germline V gene has CDR1 SGHRS and CDR2 YFSETQ. For the CDR3, the DNA is TGCGCCAGCAGCTCCCTAGCGGGGGGAGGCAGAACAGATACGCAGTATTTT. This encodes CASSSLAGGGRTDTQYF.

Concerning this clone: At the DNA level, this CDR3 is encoded by other sequences in the same sample as well. This chain connects TRBV7-2 to TRBJ2-1; D not certain. The CDR3 consists of 15 residues. Trimming removed 0 bases at V and 2 bases at J, with 8 bases between. Germline CDR1 SGHTA, CDR2 FQGNSA. The CDR3 is CASSLAGGTYNEQFF. The CDR3 region has the DNA TGTGCCAGCAGCTTAGCCGGCGGTACCTACAATGAGCAGTTCTTC.

This rearrangement joins TRBV5-1 to TRBJ1-1, with D unclear. Germline lookup yields CDR1 SGHRS and CDR2 YFSETQ. CDR3 size: 14 residues. The V and J ends lost 4 bases and 0 bases respectively, with 10 bases between them. The CDR3 protein is CASSVGEMNTEAFF. The CDR3 coding sequence is TGCGCCAGCAGCGTGGGAGAGATGAACACTGAAGCTTTCTTT.

Concerning this clone: At the DNA level, this CDR3 is encoded by other sequences in the same sample as well. The chain combines TRBV30 with TRBJ1-6, with D unresolved. The CDR3 sequence is 13 residues long. The germline V gene has CDR1 GTSNPN and CDR2 SVGIG (reference sequence). V was trimmed by 3 bases and J by 7 bases, leaving 10 bases between them. The CDR3 sequence: CAWRAGVNSPLHF. The CDR3 DNA is TGTGCCTGGAGGGCAGGCGTGAATTCACCCCTCCACTTT.

This chain connects TRBV30 to TRBJ2-1, with TRBD2 as a possible D gene (7 bases). The germline gives CDR1 GTSNPN, CDR2 SVGIG (reference sequence). This CDR3 has 13 amino acids. V lost 7 bases and J 9 bases, leaving 19 bases between the germline ends. The CDR3 reads CALGPGGAFEQFF. CDR3 DNA sequence: TGTGCCTTGGGCCCTGGGGGGGCCTTTGAGCAGTTCTTC.

The chain uses TRBV7-8 and TRBJ2-3; TRBD2 matches at 8 bases. The CDR3 spans 16 residues. V lost 1 base, J lost 2 bases, and 5 bases stayed unmatched. CDR1 and CDR2 (germline): SGHVS, FQNEAQ. CDR3 coding DNA: TGTGCCAGCAGCTTAGTTGGTAGCGGGATCACAGATACGCAGTATTTT. It yields the protein CASSLVGSGITDTQYF.

This sequence joins TRBV11-2 and TRBJ1-6; D unclear. The CDR3 covers 15 residues. CDR1 is SGHAT, CDR2 FQNNGV, per germline. Trimming left V 1 base short and J 6 bases short, with 10 bases between. CDR3 coding DNA: TGTGCCAGCAGCTTAGGCAACCTACCTAATTCACCCCTCCACTTT. As protein: CASSLGNLPNSPLHF.

This rearrangement joins TRBV2 to TRBJ2-7; TRBD2 aligns across 8 bases. The CDR3 loop spans 13 amino acids. The V gene's germline CDR1 is SNHLY and CDR2 FYNNEI. V shed 6 bases, J shed 6 bases, and the junction held 7 bases outside the gene matches. The CDR3 nucleotides read TGTGCCAGCAGGGGGACTAGAAAAGGCGAGCAGTACTTC. Protein: CASRGTRKGEQYF.